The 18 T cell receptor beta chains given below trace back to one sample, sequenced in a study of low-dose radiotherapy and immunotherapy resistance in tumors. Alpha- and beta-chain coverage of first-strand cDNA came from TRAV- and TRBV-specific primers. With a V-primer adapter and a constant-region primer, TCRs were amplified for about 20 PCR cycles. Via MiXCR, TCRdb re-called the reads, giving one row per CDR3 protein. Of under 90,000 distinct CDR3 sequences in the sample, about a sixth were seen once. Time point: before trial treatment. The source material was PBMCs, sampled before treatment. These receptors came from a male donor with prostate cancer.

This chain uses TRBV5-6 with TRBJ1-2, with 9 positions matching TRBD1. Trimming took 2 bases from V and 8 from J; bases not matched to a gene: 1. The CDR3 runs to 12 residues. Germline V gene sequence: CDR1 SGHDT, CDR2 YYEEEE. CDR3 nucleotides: TGTGCCAGCAGCTTCGGGACAGGGGGCTACACCTTC. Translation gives CASSFGTGGYTF.

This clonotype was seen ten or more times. The CDR3 region has the DNA TGTGCCAGCAGCTTGGTGGGGGGCAGTCGGAAGGAGGAGACCCAGTACTTC. Translating gives CASSLVGGSRKEETQYF. V is TRBV5-4 and J is TRBJ2-5; the D gene could be TRBD1 or TRBD2 (6 bases each). The V gene lost 0 bases and the J gene lost 5 bases, with 20 bases spanning the gap. From germline, CDR1 is SGHNT and CDR2 YYREEE (reference sequence). This CDR3 is built from 17 residues.

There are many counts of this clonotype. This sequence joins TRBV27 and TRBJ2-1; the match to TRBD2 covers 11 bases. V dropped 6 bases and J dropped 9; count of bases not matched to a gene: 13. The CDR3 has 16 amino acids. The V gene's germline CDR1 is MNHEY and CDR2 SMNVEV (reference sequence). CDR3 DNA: TGTGCCAGCAGGATTTGGCTAGCGGGGGGAGGGGGTGAGCAGTTCTTC. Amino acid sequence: CASRIWLAGGGGEQFF.

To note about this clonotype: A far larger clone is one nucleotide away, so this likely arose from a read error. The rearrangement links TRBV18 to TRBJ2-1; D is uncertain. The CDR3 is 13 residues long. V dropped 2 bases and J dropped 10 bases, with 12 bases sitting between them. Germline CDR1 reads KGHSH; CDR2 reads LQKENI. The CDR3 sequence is CASSPTGSYEQFF. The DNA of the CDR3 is TGTGCCAGCTCACCAACCGGGTCCTACGAGCAGTTCTTC.

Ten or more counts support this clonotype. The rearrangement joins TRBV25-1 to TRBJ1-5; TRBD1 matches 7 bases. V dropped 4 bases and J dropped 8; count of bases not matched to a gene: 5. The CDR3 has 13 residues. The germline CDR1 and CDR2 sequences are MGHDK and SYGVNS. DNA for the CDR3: TGTGCCAGCAGTGCACAGGGGTCGAAGCCCCAGCATTTT. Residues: CASSAQGSKPQHF.

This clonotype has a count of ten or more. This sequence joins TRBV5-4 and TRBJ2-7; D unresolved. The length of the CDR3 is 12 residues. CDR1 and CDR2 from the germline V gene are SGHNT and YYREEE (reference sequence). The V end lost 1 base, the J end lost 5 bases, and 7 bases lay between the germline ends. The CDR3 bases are TGTGCCAGCAGCTTGCCAGGAAACGAGCAGTACTTC. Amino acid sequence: CASSLPGNEQYF.

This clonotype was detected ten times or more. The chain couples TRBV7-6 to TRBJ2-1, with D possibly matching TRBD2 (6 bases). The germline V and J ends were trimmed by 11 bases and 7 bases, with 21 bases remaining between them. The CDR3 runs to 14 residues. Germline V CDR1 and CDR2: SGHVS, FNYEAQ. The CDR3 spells CAVRVASAGNEQFF. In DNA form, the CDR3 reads TGTGCCGTCCGGGTCGCTAGCGCTGGGAATGAGCAGTTCTTC.

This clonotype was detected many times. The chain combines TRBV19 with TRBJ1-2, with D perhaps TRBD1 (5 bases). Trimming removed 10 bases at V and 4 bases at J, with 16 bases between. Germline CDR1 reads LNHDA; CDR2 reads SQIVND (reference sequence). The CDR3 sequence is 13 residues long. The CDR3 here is CATTRGRTYGYTF. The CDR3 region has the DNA TGTGCCACCACGCGGGGACGGACCTATGGCTACACCTTC.

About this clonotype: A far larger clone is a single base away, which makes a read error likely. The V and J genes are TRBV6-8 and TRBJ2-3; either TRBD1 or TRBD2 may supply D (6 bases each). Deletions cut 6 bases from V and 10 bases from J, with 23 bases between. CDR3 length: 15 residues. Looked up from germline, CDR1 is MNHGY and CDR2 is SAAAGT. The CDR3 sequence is CASSPGGGGGTSQYF. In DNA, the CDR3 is TGTGCCAGCAGCCCTGGAGGGGGTGGGGGGACTTCGCAGTATTTT.

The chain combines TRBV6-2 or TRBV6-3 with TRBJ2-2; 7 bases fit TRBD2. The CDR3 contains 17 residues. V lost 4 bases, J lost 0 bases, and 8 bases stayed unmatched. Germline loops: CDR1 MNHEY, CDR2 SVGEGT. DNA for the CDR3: TGTGCCAGCAGTTCCCCACGGGCGGGGGCGAACACCGGGGAGCTGTTTTTT. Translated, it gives CASSSPRAGANTGELFF.

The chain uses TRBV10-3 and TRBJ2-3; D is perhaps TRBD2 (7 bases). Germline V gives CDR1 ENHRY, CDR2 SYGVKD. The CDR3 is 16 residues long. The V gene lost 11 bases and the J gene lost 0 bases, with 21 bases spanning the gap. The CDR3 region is CAVGGASGISTDTQYF. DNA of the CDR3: TGTGCCGTGGGGGGGGCTAGCGGCATCAGCACAGATACGCAGTATTTT.

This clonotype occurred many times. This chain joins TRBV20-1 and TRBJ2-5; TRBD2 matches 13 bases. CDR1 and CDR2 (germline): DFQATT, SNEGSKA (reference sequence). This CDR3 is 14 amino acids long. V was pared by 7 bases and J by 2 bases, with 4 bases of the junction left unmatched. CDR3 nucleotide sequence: TGCAGTGGGGGGACTAGCGGGACTCAAGAGACCCAGTACTTC. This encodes CSGGTSGTQETQYF.

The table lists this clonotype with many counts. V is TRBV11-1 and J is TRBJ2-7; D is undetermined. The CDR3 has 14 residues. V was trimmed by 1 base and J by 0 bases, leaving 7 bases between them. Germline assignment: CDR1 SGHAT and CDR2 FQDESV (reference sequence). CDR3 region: CASSLGWGSYEQYF. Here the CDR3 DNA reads TGTGCCAGCAGCTTAGGCTGGGGCTCCTACGAGCAGTACTTC.

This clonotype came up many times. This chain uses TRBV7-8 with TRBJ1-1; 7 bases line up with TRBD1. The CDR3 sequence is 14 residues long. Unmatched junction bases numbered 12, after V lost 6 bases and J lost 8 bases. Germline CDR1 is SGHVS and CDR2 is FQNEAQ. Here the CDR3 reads CASRTVRDSLEAFF. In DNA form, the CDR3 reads TGTGCCAGCAGGACGGTACGGGACAGCCTAGAAGCTTTCTTT.

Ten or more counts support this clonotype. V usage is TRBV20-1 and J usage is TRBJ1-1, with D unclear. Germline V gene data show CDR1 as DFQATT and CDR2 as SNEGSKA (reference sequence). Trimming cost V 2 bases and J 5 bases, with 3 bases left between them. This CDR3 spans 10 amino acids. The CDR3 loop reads CSARRTEAFF. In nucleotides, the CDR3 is TGCAGTGCTAGACGTACTGAAGCTTTCTTT.

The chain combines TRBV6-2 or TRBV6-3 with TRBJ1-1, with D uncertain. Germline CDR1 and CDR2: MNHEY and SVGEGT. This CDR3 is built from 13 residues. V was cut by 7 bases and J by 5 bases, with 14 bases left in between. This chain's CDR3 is CASTIKEGTEAFF. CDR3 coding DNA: TGTGCCAGCACTATAAAGGAAGGTACTGAAGCTTTCTTT.

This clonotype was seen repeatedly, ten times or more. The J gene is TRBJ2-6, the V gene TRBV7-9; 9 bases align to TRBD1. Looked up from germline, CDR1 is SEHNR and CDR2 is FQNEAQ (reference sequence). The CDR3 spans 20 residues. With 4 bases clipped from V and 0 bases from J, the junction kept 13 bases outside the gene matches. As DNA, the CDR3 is TGTGCCAGCAGCTCTTGGACAGGGGCCAGCCGCCGCTCTGGGGCCAACGTCCTGACTTTC. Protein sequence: CASSSWTGASRRSGANVLTF.

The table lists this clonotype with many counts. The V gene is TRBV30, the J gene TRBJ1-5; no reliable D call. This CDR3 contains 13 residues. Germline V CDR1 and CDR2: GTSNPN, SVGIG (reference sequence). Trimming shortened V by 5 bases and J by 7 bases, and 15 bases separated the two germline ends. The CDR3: CAWASSLEQPQHF. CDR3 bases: TGTGCCTGGGCCTCGAGCCTTGAACAGCCCCAGCATTTT.